This T cell receptor (beta chain) came from a study of OX40 agonist ivuxolimab in advanced cancers. About the study: Patients were dosed intravenously with ivuxolimab at 0.01 to 10 mg/kg every 2 weeks. It was permissible to have had prior anti-PD-1, anti-PD-L1 or anti-CTLA-4 therapy, and approximately 40% had some.

The assay was immunoSEQ multiplex PCR, and TCRdb's table has in-frame clones only and misses some. This table holds roughly 90,000 clones, around 94% found once. Findings of the study overall: Averaging showed that CD8+ T cells had more expanded clones than CD4+ did. Doses of 0.1 to 3.0 mg/kg were accompanied by clonal expansion of CD4+ and CD8+ blood T cells by week 6.

V shed 4 bases and J shed 8 bases, with 14 bases lying between them. This CDR3 spans 13 amino acids. Germline V gives CDR1 WNHNN, CDR2 SYGVQD (reference sequence). This clone was picked up a small number of times. Its antigen is still unknown. The J gene is TRBJ1-2, the V gene TRBV10-1, with a possible D match to TRBD1 (5 bases). The TCR was taken from an adult with an advanced solid tumor such as melanoma, head and neck, liver or kidney cancer. This specimen was CD4+ or CD8+ T cells sorted from blood, taken in a trial of the OX40 agonist ivuxolimab. This CDR3 reads CASSAGAGWGYTF. For the CDR3, the DNA is TGCGCCAGCAGTGCCGGGGCTGGGTGGGGCTACACCTTC.